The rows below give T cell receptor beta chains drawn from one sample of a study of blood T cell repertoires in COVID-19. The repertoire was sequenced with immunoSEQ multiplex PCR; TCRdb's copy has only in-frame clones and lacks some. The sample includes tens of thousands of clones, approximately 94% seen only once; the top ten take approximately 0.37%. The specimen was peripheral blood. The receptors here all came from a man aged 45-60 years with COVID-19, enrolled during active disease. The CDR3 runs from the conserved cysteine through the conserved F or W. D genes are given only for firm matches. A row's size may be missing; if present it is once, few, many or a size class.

CDR3: CASSQEGAGTGNQQPQHF
DNA: TGTGCCAGCAGCCAAGAGGGAGCCGGGACAGGGAATCAACAGCCCCAGCATTTT
size: -
J: TRBJ1-5
V: TRBV7-7
D: TRBD1

CDR3: CASSTRVTYEQYF
DNA: TGTGCCAGCAGCACCCGGGTTACCTACGAGCAGTACTTC
size: -
J: TRBJ2-7
V: TRBV2
D: -

CDR3: CASSYRSTDTQYF
DNA: TGTGCCAGCAGTTATCGTAGCACAGATACGCAGTATTTT
size: -
J: TRBJ2-3
V: TRBV6-5
D: -

CDR3: CSVASTDSGNTIYF
DNA: TGCAGCGTTGCTTCGACAGACTCTGGAAACACCATATATTTT
size: -
J: TRBJ1-3
V: TRBV29-1
D: -

CDR3: CASSEGTFTDTQYF
DNA: TGTGCCAGCAGTGAGGGCACCTTCACAGATACGCAGTATTTT
size: -
J: TRBJ2-3
V: TRBV6-4
D: -

CDR3: CASSPGTEGSGELFF
DNA: TGCGCCAGCAGCCCCGGGACAGAAGGAAGCGGGGAGCTGTTTTTT
size: -
J: TRBJ2-2
V: TRBV5-1
D: TRBD1

CDR3: CASSPGQGDGYTF
DNA: TGTGCCAGCAGCCCCGGACAGGGGGACGGCTACACCTTC
size: few
J: TRBJ1-2
V: TRBV7-9
D: TRBD1

CDR3: CASSQATSGRAFTLELFF
DNA: TGTGCCAGCAGCCAAGCCACTAGCGGGAGGGCCTTTACACTGGAGCTGTTTTTT
size: few
J: TRBJ2-2
V: TRBV4-2
D: TRBD2

CDR3: CASSILTANEKLFF
DNA: TGTGCCAGTAGTATATTGACAGCTAATGAAAAACTGTTTTTT
size: -
J: TRBJ1-4
V: TRBV19
D: -

CDR3: CAISESGLAGRETQYF
DNA: TGTGCCATCAGTGAGTCGGGACTAGCGGGACGGGAGACCCAGTACTTC
size: -
J: TRBJ2-5
V: TRBV10-3
D: TRBD2

CDR3: CSASPGGTGRAYEQYF
DNA: TGCAGTGCTAGTCCCGGGGGGACAGGGAGGGCCTACGAGCAGTACTTC
size: -
J: TRBJ2-7
V: TRBV20-1
D: TRBD1

CDR3: CASSQERRGEAFF
DNA: TGTGCCAGCAGCCAAGAGAGACGGGGAGAAGCTTTCTTT
size: once
J: TRBJ1-1
V: TRBV14
D: -

CDR3: CSVPTLFYGYTF
DNA: TGCAGCGTCCCGACACTTTTCTATGGCTACACCTTC
size: -
J: TRBJ1-2
V: TRBV29-1
D: -

CDR3: CASSLSGRNDEQYF
DNA: TGTGCCAGCAGCCTAAGCGGGAGGAACGACGAGCAGTACTTC
size: -
J: TRBJ2-7
V: TRBV7-9
D: TRBD2

CDR3: CSASVLADTQYF
DNA: TGCAGTGCTAGTGTGCTAGCGGATACGCAGTATTTT
size: -
J: TRBJ2-3
V: TRBV20-1
D: -

CDR3: CVRSLLSGVGNTIYF
DNA: TGTGTCAGAAGCTTACTATCAGGGGTCGGAAACACCATATATTTT
size: -
J: TRBJ1-3
V: TRBV7-5
D: -

CDR3: CASSQDRVKISSYNSPLHF
DNA: TGTGCCAGCAGCCAAGATCGGGTCAAGATTAGCTCCTATAATTCACCCCTCCACTTT
size: -
J: TRBJ1-6
V: TRBV3-1/TRBV3-2
D: -

CDR3: CASSPSRNEQYF
DNA: TGCGCCAGCAGCCCCTCTAGGAACGAGCAGTACTTC
size: -
J: TRBJ2-7
V: TRBV5-1
D: -

CDR3: CASIPTSGPQETQYF
DNA: TGTGCCAGCATCCCTACTAGCGGGCCGCAAGAGACCCAGTACTTC
size: once
J: TRBJ2-5
V: TRBV7-2
D: TRBD2

CDR3: CASSLGATSVTDTQYF
DNA: TGTGCCAGCAGCCTAGGAGCGACTAGCGTCACAGATACGCAGTATTTT
size: -
J: TRBJ2-3
V: TRBV3-1/TRBV3-2
D: TRBD2

CDR3: CASSLDAGVGYTF
DNA: TGTGCCAGCAGCTTAGACGCAGGGGTTGGCTACACCTTC
size: -
J: TRBJ1-2
V: TRBV7-2
D: -

CDR3: CASQSVRLAGNTGELFF
DNA: TGTGCCAGCCAATCCGTGCGACTAGCGGGAAACACCGGGGAGCTGTTTTTT
size: -
J: TRBJ2-2
V: TRBV27
D: TRBD2

CDR3: CAISDGDGANTGELFF
DNA: TGTGCCATCAGTGATGGAGACGGAGCGAACACCGGGGAGCTGTTTTTT
size: -
J: TRBJ2-2
V: TRBV10-3
D: -

CDR3: CASSLVKLGGETQYF
DNA: TGTGCCAGCAGCTTAGTGAAACTTGGAGGGGAGACCCAGTACTTC
size: once
J: TRBJ2-5
V: TRBV7-9
D: -

CDR3: CASSLSQALSGANVLTF
DNA: TGTGCCAGCAGCTTATCCCAGGCCTTGTCTGGGGCCAACGTCCTGACTTTC
size: -
J: TRBJ2-6
V: TRBV7-2
D: -

CDR3: CAWRADSGGDTEAFF
DNA: TGTGCCTGGAGGGCTGATTCGGGGGGGGACACTGAAGCTTTCTTT
size: few
J: TRBJ1-1
V: TRBV30
D: -

CDR3: CASSPDWGAGANVLTF
DNA: TGCGCCAGCAGCCCTGATTGGGGAGCTGGGGCCAACGTCCTGACTTTC
size: once
J: TRBJ2-6
V: TRBV5-1
D: -

CDR3: CASSRQDPNTGELFF
DNA: TGTGCCAGTAGTCGACAGGATCCGAACACCGGGGAGCTGTTTTTT
size: -
J: TRBJ2-2
V: TRBV19
D: -

CDR3: CASSPQVHNYGYTF
DNA: TGCGCCAGCAGCCCCCAGGTCCATAACTATGGCTACACCTTC
size: -
J: TRBJ1-2
V: TRBV4-3
D: -

CDR3: CASSSRLYQETQYF
DNA: TGTGCCAGCAGCTCCCGTTTGTACCAAGAGACCCAGTACTTC
size: -
J: TRBJ2-5
V: TRBV7-2
D: -

CDR3: CASGTSGTDTQYF
DNA: TGTGCCAGCGGCACTAGCGGGACAGATACGCAGTATTTT
size: -
J: TRBJ2-3
V: TRBV6-5
D: TRBD2

CDR3: CASTSGQGAYGYTF
DNA: TGTGCCAGCACCTCCGGACAGGGGGCATATGGCTACACCTTC
size: -
J: TRBJ1-2
V: TRBV9
D: TRBD1

CDR3: CASSSMGQEKETQYF
DNA: TGTGCCAGCAGCTCAATGGGACAGGAGAAAGAGACCCAGTACTTC
size: -
J: TRBJ2-5
V: TRBV7-2
D: TRBD1

CDR3: CAWSGGGTDTQYF
DNA: TGTGCCTGGAGTGGAGGTGGCACAGATACGCAGTATTTT
size: -
J: TRBJ2-3
V: TRBV30
D: -

CDR3: CASSLPGNTEAFF
DNA: TGTGCCAGCAGCTTGCCCGGGAACACTGAAGCTTTCTTT
size: -
J: TRBJ1-1
V: TRBV5-4
D: -

CDR3: CASPIVAEAFF
DNA: TGTGCCAGCCCCATAGTTGCTGAAGCTTTCTTT
size: -
J: TRBJ1-1
V: TRBV2
D: -

CDR3: CASSQLNLLPVTDTQYF
DNA: TGCGCCAGCAGCCAACTTAACCTGCTACCGGTGACAGATACGCAGTATTTT
size: -
J: TRBJ2-3
V: TRBV4-1
D: -

CDR3: CASSLAKDRGLDNEQFF
DNA: TGTGCCAGCAGCTTGGCCAAGGACAGGGGGCTGGACAATGAGCAGTTCTTC
size: -
J: TRBJ2-1
V: TRBV5-6
D: TRBD1

CDR3: CASSFPSGRSYNEQFF
DNA: TGTGCCAGCAGCTTTCCTAGCGGGAGATCCTACAATGAGCAGTTCTTC
size: -
J: TRBJ2-1
V: TRBV11-2
D: TRBD2

CDR3: CASSYYATSGSEGEQFF
DNA: TGTGCCAGCAGCTACTACGCGACTAGCGGGAGTGAAGGTGAGCAGTTCTTC
size: -
J: TRBJ2-1
V: TRBV3-1/TRBV3-2
D: TRBD2

CDR3: CASSLSQGAGEKLFF
DNA: TGTGCCAGCAGCTTAAGTCAGGGGGCGGGGGAAAAACTGTTTTTT
size: -
J: TRBJ1-4
V: TRBV5-4
D: TRBD1

CDR3: CASSLSREGKTEAFF
DNA: TGCGCCAGCAGCTTGTCGAGGGAGGGGAAGACTGAAGCTTTCTTT
size: -
J: TRBJ1-1
V: TRBV5-1
D: -

CDR3: CASSGWTGGGQETQYF
DNA: TGTGCCAGCAGTGGTTGGACAGGGGGCGGCCAAGAGACCCAGTACTTC
size: -
J: TRBJ2-5
V: TRBV2
D: TRBD1

CDR3: CASRDRNQPQHF
DNA: TGTGCCAGTAGGGACAGGAATCAGCCCCAGCATTTT
size: -
J: TRBJ1-5
V: TRBV19
D: TRBD1

CDR3: CASSLSSGSSYEQYF
DNA: TGTGCCAGCAGCTTGTCTAGCGGAAGCTCCTACGAGCAGTACTTC
size: -
J: TRBJ2-7
V: TRBV5-8
D: TRBD2

CDR3: CAISPSGGDTEAFF
DNA: TGTGCCATCAGTCCATCAGGAGGGGACACTGAAGCTTTCTTT
size: few
J: TRBJ1-1
V: TRBV10-3
D: -

CDR3: CASSLFREGQGEQFF
DNA: TGTGCCAGCAGTTTATTCCGGGAGGGCCAGGGTGAGCAGTTCTTC
size: -
J: TRBJ2-1
V: TRBV28
D: TRBD2

CDR3: CASSFYPGTGDGETQYF
DNA: TGTGCCAGCAGCTTCTACCCCGGGACAGGGGATGGGGAGACCCAGTACTTC
size: -
J: TRBJ2-5
V: TRBV11-2
D: TRBD1

CDR3: CASSLTTLQGLEQYF
DNA: TGTGCCAGCAGCTTGACCACCCTACAGGGCCTCGAGCAGTACTTC
size: -
J: TRBJ2-7
V: TRBV11-2
D: -

CDR3: CASSLGFGQAYEQYF
DNA: TGCGCCAGCAGCTTGGGGTTCGGACAGGCCTACGAGCAGTACTTC
size: -
J: TRBJ2-7
V: TRBV5-1
D: TRBD1

CDR3: CASSLLYSINTGELFF
DNA: TGCGCCAGCAGCTTGCTATACTCAATTAACACCGGGGAGCTGTTTTTT
size: -
J: TRBJ2-2
V: TRBV4-1
D: -

CDR3: CASSLAPEANYGYTF
DNA: TGCGCCAGCAGCTTGGCCCCGGAGGCTAACTATGGCTACACCTTC
size: once
J: TRBJ1-2
V: TRBV5-1
D: -

CDR3: CSASDWREGNEQFF
DNA: TGCAGTGCTAGTGATTGGCGGGAGGGAAATGAGCAGTTCTTC
size: -
J: TRBJ2-1
V: TRBV20-1
D: TRBD2

CDR3: CASSSGVNTEAFF
DNA: TGTGCCAGCAGTAGCGGGGTGAACACTGAAGCTTTCTTT
size: -
J: TRBJ1-1
V: TRBV7-3
D: -

CDR3: CASSRRDRGLSGANVLTF
DNA: TGTGCCAGCAGCCGTCGGGACAGGGGACTCTCTGGGGCCAACGTCCTGACTTTC
size: -
J: TRBJ2-6
V: TRBV5-4
D: TRBD1